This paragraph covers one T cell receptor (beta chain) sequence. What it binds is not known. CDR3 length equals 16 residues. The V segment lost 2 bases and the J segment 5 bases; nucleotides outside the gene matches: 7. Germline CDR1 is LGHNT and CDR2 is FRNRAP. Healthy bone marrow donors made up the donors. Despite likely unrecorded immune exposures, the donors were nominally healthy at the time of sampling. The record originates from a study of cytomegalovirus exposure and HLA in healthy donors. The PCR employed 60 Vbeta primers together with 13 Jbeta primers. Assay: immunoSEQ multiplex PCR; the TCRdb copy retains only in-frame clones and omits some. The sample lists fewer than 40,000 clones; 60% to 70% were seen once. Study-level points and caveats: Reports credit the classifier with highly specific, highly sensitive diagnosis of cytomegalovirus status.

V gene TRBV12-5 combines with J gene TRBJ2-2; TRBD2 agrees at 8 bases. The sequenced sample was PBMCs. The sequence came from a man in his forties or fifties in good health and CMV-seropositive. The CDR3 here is CASGLTGGGFTGELFF. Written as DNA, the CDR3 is TGTGCTAGTGGTTTGACCGGGGGGGGGTTTACCGGGGAGCTGTTTTTT.